The rows below give T cell receptor beta chains drawn from one sample of a study of blood T cell repertoires in COVID-19. Profiling relied on immunoSEQ multiplex PCR, and the TCRdb table lists in-frame clones only, not all of them. The sample lists under 200,000 clones; roughly 84% were seen once. The sequencing input was peripheral blood. These receptors were collected from a man in his sixties or seventies with active or convalescent COVID-19. CDR3s include the opening cysteine and the closing phenylalanine or tryptophan. D genes are given only for firm matches. The size of a clone is reported for some rows only, either as once, few or many, or as a class for expanded clones.

>NA|NA|TRBJ1-6|TRBV28
TGTGCCACGGGGGGAGGTTATAATTCACCCCTCCACTTT
CATGGGYNSPLHF
>TRBD1|NA|TRBJ2-7|TRBV29-1
TGCAGCGTTGAAACAGGGGGCGGCGAGCAGTACTTC
CSVETGGGEQYF
>NA|once|TRBJ1-2|TRBV27
TGTGCCAGCAGTTTATCTATCAGTTTCTTGGATGGCTACACCTTC
CASSLSISFLDGYTF
>TRBD1|NA|TRBJ2-5|TRBV2
TGTGCCAGCAGTACAGGGCAGACAGGGGCCGGGGAGACCCAGTACTTC
CASSTGQTGAGETQYF
>NA|many|TRBJ1-2|TRBV29-1
TGCAGCGTTCCGCAGGGATCCAACTATGGCTACACCTTC
CSVPQGSNYGYTF
>TRBD1|NA|TRBJ2-7|TRBV9
TGTGCCAGCAGCGTAGGGACAGGGGGCTCCTACGAGCAGTACTTC
CASSVGTGGSYEQYF
>TRBD2|NA|TRBJ2-1|TRBV18
TGTGCCAGCTCACCACGCCCTAGAAGCGGGGGAGAGCAGTTCTTC
CASSPRPRSGGEQFF
>TRBD2|once|TRBJ2-3|TRBV3-1/TRBV3-2
TGTGCCAGCAGTTCTAGCGGGAGCAGAGTGAATACGCAGTATTTT
CASSSSGSRVNTQYF
>NA|few|TRBJ2-1|TRBV7-2
TGTGCCAGCAGCTTAGCGGGCACCCTCTACAATGAGCAGTTCTTC
CASSLAGTLYNEQFF
>NA|NA|TRBJ1-1|TRBV27
TGTGCCAGCAGCCTTGGGGGGGGAAACACTGAAGCTTTCTTT
CASSLGGGNTEAFF
>TRBD1|NA|TRBJ1-1|TRBV7-2
TGTGCCGAAGGGGGCCTCGGGGCAGCTGAAGCTTTCTTT
CAEGGLGAAEAFF
>NA|NA|TRBJ1-4|TRBV7-9
TGTGCCAGCAGCTTAGGAACAGCAACTAATGAAAAACTGTTTTTT
CASSLGTATNEKLFF
>TRBD2|NA|TRBJ2-1|TRBV7-3
TGTGCCAGCAGCTCTAGCGGGAGCTACAATGAGCAGTTCTTC
CASSSSGSYNEQFF
>NA|NA|TRBJ2-1|TRBV6-5
TGTGCCAGCAGTCTCCTACGGAGCTCCTACAATGAGCAGTTCTTC
CASSLLRSSYNEQFF
>TRBD2|NA|TRBJ2-3|TRBV7-6
TGTGCCAGCAGCCCAGACTGGACTAGCGGGGATACGCAGTATTTT
CASSPDWTSGDTQYF
>TRBD1|few|TRBJ1-1|TRBV4-3
TGCGCCAGCAGCCAGGACACTCCGGGACAGGGGGCGATTATAGCCCTGGAAGCTTTCTTT
CASSQDTPGQGAIIALEAFF
>TRBD1|NA|TRBJ1-2|TRBV9
TGTGCCAGCAGCTATGGAGACAGGGGGCGTCTTGGCTACACCTTC
CASSYGDRGRLGYTF
>NA|NA|TRBJ1-2|TRBV18
TGTGCCAGCTCACCAGCGGGGCCCCCGGTGAGTGGCTACACCTTC
CASSPAGPPVSGYTF
>TRBD1|NA|TRBJ2-2|TRBV9
TGTGCCAGCAGCGTTCACAGGGGGCAGCCCGGGGAGCTGTTTTTT
CASSVHRGQPGELFF
>NA|NA|TRBJ1-1|TRBV30
TGTGCCTGGACTGGACAGATGAACACTGAAGCTTTCTTT
CAWTGQMNTEAFF
>NA|NA|TRBJ1-4|TRBV7-2
TGTGCCAGCAGCTTAGCGGCAGGGCAGGGGGAAAAACTGTTTTTT
CASSLAAGQGEKLFF
>NA|few|TRBJ1-1|TRBV5-4
TGTGCCAGCAGCTTGGCAGGTCGAATAAACACTGAAGCTTTCTTT
CASSLAGRINTEAFF
>TRBD1|once|TRBJ2-5|TRBV6-5
TGTGCCAGCAACAGGGGTCAAGAGACCCAGTACTTC
CASNRGQETQYF
>NA|NA|TRBJ1-4|TRBV28
TGTGCCAGCAGTTACCTTCAGGGGCGCGGTGAAAAACTGTTTTTT
CASSYLQGRGEKLFF
>NA|NA|TRBJ1-3|TRBV21-1
TGTGCCAGCAGCTCCCATCCCCGGCGGGGAGGAAACACCATATATTTT
CASSSHPRRGGNTIYF
>NA|NA|TRBJ2-1|TRBV27
TGTGCCAGCAGTCCGCGGCGGGGACCCTACAATGAGCAGTTCTTC
CASSPRRGPYNEQFF
>NA|NA|TRBJ1-4|TRBV18
TGTGCCAGCTCACCAGGGATCGGGAGCGCGGCTAATGAAAAACTGTTTTTT
CASSPGIGSAANEKLFF
>TRBD1|NA|TRBJ2-7|TRBV5-4
TGTGCCAGCAGCCCCCGGGACAGGGGCCTGGACGAGCAGTACTTC
CASSPRDRGLDEQYF
>TRBD1|once|TRBJ2-7|TRBV2
TGTGCCAGCCTCCGCGACAGGGGCCAGGAGTACGAGCAGTACTTC
CASLRDRGQEYEQYF
>NA|NA|TRBJ2-5|TRBV5-1
TGCGCCAGCAGCTTGGTGTCCAGGGGCCGAGAAGAGACCCAGTACTTC
CASSLVSRGREETQYF
>NA|NA|TRBJ1-5|TRBV18
TGTGCCAGCTCACCAGGGCAGGCGATACAGCCCCAGCATTTT
CASSPGQAIQPQHF
>NA|few|TRBJ1-2|TRBV7-9
TGTGCCAGCAGCCGGTCGGCAGGGAATGGCTACACCTTC
CASSRSAGNGYTF
>NA|NA|TRBJ2-7|TRBV12-3/TRBV12-4
TGTGCCAGCAGTTTGGAGGGTACCGAGCAGTACTTC
CASSLEGTEQYF
>TRBD2|few|TRBJ2-7|TRBV7-2
TGTGCCAGCAGTTTACAGGGAACTAGCGGTTTCTACGAGCAGTACTTC
CASSLQGTSGFYEQYF
>NA|NA|TRBJ2-7|TRBV6-2/TRBV6-3
TGTGCCAGCACCCCGGACTATCGGAGACCCTACGAGCAGTACTTC
CASTPDYRRPYEQYF
>TRBD1|once|TRBJ1-5|TRBV2
TGTGCCAGCGCCGACCGGACAGGGGGGCAGCCCCAGCATTTT
CASADRTGGQPQHF
>NA|once|TRBJ2-5|TRBV7-9
TGTGCCAGCAGCCCCCGGACAGTGCAAGAGACCCAGTACTTC
CASSPRTVQETQYF
>NA|NA|TRBJ1-1|TRBV6-5
TGTGCCAGCAGTTTCGATTCTTTCCGGGGGGAAGCTTTCTTT
CASSFDSFRGEAFF
>TRBD2|NA|TRBJ2-1|TRBV6-1
TGTGCCAGCAGTGAAGCACGGGGGACTAGCGGGGGCTCCTACAATGAGCAGTTCTTC
CASSEARGTSGGSYNEQFF
>NA|few|TRBJ1-4|TRBV7-8
TGTGCCAGCAGCTTAACAGAGACGGATGAAAAACTGTTTTTT
CASSLTETDEKLFF
>TRBD1|NA|TRBJ2-5|TRBV5-1
TGCGCCAGCTCCGGACAGGGTTCGGAGACCCAGTACTTC
CASSGQGSETQYF
>NA|NA|TRBJ2-1|TRBV6-5
TGTGCCAGCCGACGGAGGGCGAGCTCCTACAATGAGCAGTTCTTC
CASRRRASSYNEQFF
>NA|few|TRBJ2-2|TRBV7-8
TGTGCCAGCAGCTTAGCCCCCTTACTCGGGGAGCTGTTTTTT
CASSLAPLLGELFF
>NA|NA|TRBJ1-3|TRBV19
TGTGCCAGTATCCGGACCGGGAGATTATTCTCTGGAAACACCATATATTTT
CASIRTGRLFSGNTIYF
>TRBD1|NA|TRBJ1-1|TRBV16
TGTGCCAGCAGCCAAACGCCCGACAGGGCTACTGAAGCTTTCTTT
CASSQTPDRATEAFF
>NA|NA|TRBJ1-1|TRBV7-9
TGTGCCAGCAGCTCCAGCCCCAGCTGGGCCATGAACACTGAAGCTTTCTTT
CASSSSPSWAMNTEAFF